The next 29 T cell receptor beta chains were all read from a single sample in a study of regulatory T cells in long-lasting Graves disease. Arm-PCR with iRepertoire HTBI primers amplified the CDR3 regions for these TCR beta libraries. TCRdb recomputed calls from the multiplex PCR reads with MiXCR, one row per CDR3 protein. The sample carries hundreds of thousands of distinct CDR3 sequences, approximately 12% recorded once. This sample's time point: newly diagnosed GD, antithyroid drugs for less than 3 months. The TCR library was made from RNA that had been extracted from PBMCs in TRIzol. The same sample was also used in a study of T cells in Graves' hyperthyroidism and ophthalmopathy.

Sequencing used peripheral blood mononuclear cells (PBMCs), obtained at new diagnosis, from a patient treated with antithyroid drugs. The source is a man aged 25 to 40 with Graves disease.

This clonotype was seen many times. The chain combines TRBV20-1 with TRBJ1-2; perhaps TRBD1 as D (6 bases). V was cut by 5 bases and J by 4 bases, with 17 bases left in between. CDR1 is DFQATT, CDR2 SNEGSKA, per germline (reference sequence). This CDR3 is 14 amino acids long. CDR3 residues: CSAAARQEIYGYTF. In DNA, the CDR3 is TGCAGTGCTGCCGCGCGACAGGAAATCTATGGCTACACCTTC.

The table lists this clonotype with a few counts. The V and J genes are TRBV27 and TRBJ1-2; no reliable D call. V was trimmed by 7 bases and J by 1 base, leaving 7 bases between them. Germline CDR1 is MNHEY and CDR2 is SMNVEV (reference sequence). The CDR3 has 12 residues. CDR3 nucleotides: TGTGCCAGCAATAAAAGTAACTATGGCTACACCTTC. This encodes CASNKSNYGYTF.

At least ten counts were recorded for this clonotype. The chain joins TRBV11-2 to TRBJ2-2; TRBD2 agrees at 8 bases. CDR3 length: 16 residues. Trimming removed 5 bases from V and 0 bases from J; junction bases left unmatched: 5. Looked up from germline, CDR1 is SGHAT and CDR2 is FQNNGV. This CDR3 is CASSPRGGTNTGELFF. CDR3 DNA sequence: TGTGCCAGCAGCCCCCGGGGGGGGACGAACACCGGGGAGCTGTTTTTT.

This clonotype was seen a handful of times. The rearrangement uses TRBV5-6 and TRBJ1-3, with unresolved D. The CDR3 length is 14 residues. Germline CDR1 is SGHDT and CDR2 is YYEEEE. Trimming took off 3 bases at V and 5 bases at J, with 12 bases between the two ends. CDR3 DNA: TGTGCCAGCAGCTGGCAGCTCTTAAGAAACACCATATATTTT. Its protein product is CASSWQLLRNTIYF.

This chain uses TRBV7-8 with TRBJ1-2; D is perhaps TRBD1 (6 bases). This CDR3 spans 16 amino acids. Germline V gene data show CDR1 as SGHVS and CDR2 as FQNEAQ. V lost 1 base, J lost 5 bases, and 17 bases lay in between. Written as DNA, the CDR3 is TGTGCCAGCAGCTTAGGGGGCGACAGGAGTAGGTATGGCTACACCTTC. This encodes CASSLGGDRSRYGYTF.

This clonotype was recorded many times. V gene TRBV27 combines with J gene TRBJ2-7; 7 bases map to TRBD2. V was pared by 3 bases and J by 3 bases, with 2 bases of the junction left unmatched. Germline CDR1 reads MNHEY; CDR2 reads SMNVEV (reference sequence). This CDR3 spans 13 amino acids. CDR3 bases: TGTGCCAGCAGTTTTGGACTAGACTACGAGCAGTACTTC. It specifies CASSFGLDYEQYF.

This clonotype has more than one count but fewer than ten. The chain has TRBV7-6 and TRBJ2-1; D call uncertain. CDR3 length: 16 amino acids. CDR1 and CDR2 from the germline V gene are SGHVS and FNYEAQ. V lost 0 bases, J lost 0 bases, and 9 bases lay in between. CDR3 in amino acids: CASSLAARSSYNEQFF. As DNA, the CDR3 is TGTGCCAGCAGCTTAGCTGCCCGTTCCTCCTACAATGAGCAGTTCTTC.

The V gene is TRBV12-3 or TRBV12-4, the J gene TRBJ1-2, with D perhaps matching TRBD1 (6 bases). V was clipped by 5 bases and J by 2 bases, with 12 bases between them. The CDR3 extends over 14 amino acids. In nucleotides, the CDR3 is TGTGCCAGCAGTGCCTTAGGGGGAAACTATGGCTACACCTTC. Its protein product is CASSALGGNYGYTF.

J is TRBJ1-1 and V is TRBV5-1; perhaps TRBD1 as D (5 bases). The CDR3 length is 17 residues. Trimming stripped 4 bases from V and 1 base from J, with 20 bases between. Germline lookup yields CDR1 SGHRS and CDR2 YFSETQ. The CDR3 loop reads CASSPLGQGWENTEAFF. The CDR3 DNA reads as TGCGCCAGCAGCCCGCTAGGTCAGGGCTGGGAGAACACTGAAGCTTTCTTT.

The rearrangement links TRBV9 to TRBJ1-4; tentatively, D is TRBD1 (5 bases). In germline, CDR1 is SGDLS, CDR2 YYNGEE. V was shortened by 3 bases and J by 7 bases, with 19 bases between the two germline ends. The CDR3 length is 16 residues. CDR3 loop: CASSAEWSGKSEKLFF. CDR3 coding DNA: TGTGCCAGCAGCGCCGAGTGGTCAGGGAAATCTGAAAAACTGTTTTTT.

As regards this clonotype: A far larger clone is one nucleotide away, so this likely arose from a read error. This chain uses TRBV27 with TRBJ2-7, with D perhaps given as TRBD1 or TRBD2 (6 bases each). Germline values: CDR1 MNHEY, CDR2 SMNVEV (reference sequence). Between the trimmed V and J ends, which lost 2 bases and 7 bases, there was a span of 12 bases. The CDR3 covers 13 residues. DNA of the CDR3: TGTGCCAGCAGTTTAGGGGGGCGAGGTGAGCAGTACTTC. This gives the protein CASSLGGRGEQYF.

The rearrangement uses TRBV29-1 and TRBJ2-7; D possibly uses TRBD1 or TRBD2 (5 bases each). Near its end, the DNA agrees better with TRBJ2-1, so the J call may be wrong. The CDR3 extends over 11 amino acids. Germline V gene sequence: CDR1 SQVTM, CDR2 ANQGSEA. The CDR3 reads CSVEGPYEQFF. In DNA, the CDR3 is TGCAGCGTCGAGGGACCGTACGAGCAGTTCTTC.

Ten or more counts support this clonotype. The J gene is TRBJ2-7, the V gene TRBV12-3 or TRBV12-4, with D possibly being TRBD1 (6 bases). There are 15 residues in the CDR3. Trimming took 5 bases from V and 2 from J, leaving 16 bases between them. Here the CDR3 reads CASSLRGGMAYEQYF. The CDR3 region has the DNA TGTGCCAGCAGTCTCCGAGGGGGAATGGCCTACGAGCAGTACTTC.

This chain joins TRBV27 and TRBJ2-3; D unclear. Germline assignment: CDR1 MNHEY and CDR2 SMNVEV (reference sequence). The length of the CDR3 is 12 residues. With 6 bases removed from V and 5 bases from J, the gap between germline ends came to 9 bases. The CDR3 here is CASRRSGDTQYF. In nucleotides, the CDR3 is TGTGCCAGCAGACGCTCGGGAGATACGCAGTATTTT.

This clonotype was counted only a few times. This chain uses TRBV29-1 with TRBJ2-1, with D maybe TRBD2 (5 bases). The CDR3 sequence is 15 residues long. The V and J ends lost 0 bases and 9 bases respectively, with 18 bases between them. CDR1 SQVTM and CDR2 ANQGSEA come from the germline V gene. CDR3 DNA: TGCAGCGTTGAAGATCTGCTTCTAGCCCGCTCTGAGCAGTTCTTC. It encodes CSVEDLLLARSEQFF.

This rearrangement joins TRBV7-9 to TRBJ2-7, with TRBD1 matching over 8 bases. The germline V gene encodes CDR1 SEHNR and CDR2 FQNEAQ (reference sequence). The CDR3 consists of 14 residues. With V trimmed by 5 bases and J by 3 bases, 6 bases remained unmatched. This CDR3 is CASSQRQGRYEQYF. In nucleotides, the CDR3 is TGTGCCAGCAGCCAAAGACAGGGGCGCTACGAGCAGTACTTC.

There are many counts of this clonotype. The chain combines TRBV28 with TRBJ2-7; 7 positions agree with TRBD1. Germline assignment: CDR1 MDHEN and CDR2 SYDVKM. V lost 2 bases and J lost 4; bases outside the gene matches: 8. CDR3 size: 15 residues. The chain's CDR3 is CASSLTGTVSYEQYF. The CDR3 DNA is TGTGCCAGCAGTTTAACCGGGACAGTCTCTTACGAGCAGTACTTC.

This clonotype has more than one count but fewer than ten. This sequence joins TRBV27 and TRBJ2-1; D gene unclear. The CDR3 covers 20 residues. CDR1 MNHEY and CDR2 SMNVEV come from the germline V gene (reference sequence). V lost 6 bases and J 0 bases, leaving 27 bases between the germline ends. CDR3 amino acids: CASSIFPPESAKSSYNEQFF. The CDR3 DNA reads as TGTGCCAGCAGCATTTTCCCACCTGAAAGCGCCAAAAGCTCCTACAATGAGCAGTTCTTC.

This clonotype was seen at least ten times. The chain is built from TRBV6-1 and TRBJ2-1; a possible D gene is TRBD2 (6 bases). V was cut by 8 bases and J by 4 bases, with 15 bases left in between. CDR3 size: 14 residues. Germline loops: CDR1 MNHNS, CDR2 SASEGT. CDR3 coding DNA: TGTGCCAGCCGTCGGGCGGAGGGGTACAATGAGCAGTTCTTC. This codes for CASRRAEGYNEQFF.

Ten or more counts support this clonotype. This chain connects TRBV5-4 to TRBJ2-5, with TRBD2 matching 7 bases. CDR1 and CDR2 from the germline V gene are SGHNT and YYREEE (reference sequence). J gave up 1 base and V 0 bases, and 6 bases lay outside the gene matches. The CDR3 covers 16 residues. CDR3 amino acids: CASSLAHTSVQETQYF. The CDR3 nucleotides are TGTGCCAGCAGCTTGGCCCACACTAGCGTCCAAGAGACCCAGTACTTC.

This clonotype was seen at least ten times. J is TRBJ2-3 and V is TRBV20-1, with 11 bases fitting TRBD2. The CDR3 is 15 residues long. With V trimmed by 4 bases and J by 4 bases, 7 bases remained unmatched. CDR1 DFQATT and CDR2 SNEGSKA come from the germline V gene (reference sequence). The DNA for the CDR3 is TGCAGTGCTACCTTAGCGGGAGGGCCATCAGATACGCAGTATTTT. Its translation: CSATLAGGPSDTQYF.

The sample holds many counts of this clonotype. The V gene is TRBV6-2 or TRBV6-3, the J gene TRBJ2-3; TRBD1 is a possible D gene (5 bases). V dropped 4 bases and J dropped 2 bases, with 22 bases sitting between them. CDR3 length: 18 residues. CDR1 is MNHEY and CDR2 is SVGEGT in the germline V gene. The CDR3 spells CASSWFGARSPATDTQYF. CDR3 DNA sequence: TGTGCCAGCAGTTGGTTTGGGGCTCGGAGTCCCGCCACAGATACGCAGTATTTT.

The J gene is TRBJ1-2, the V gene TRBV15; possibly TRBD1 for D (5 bases). Germline CDR1 is LNHNV and CDR2 is YYDKDF (reference sequence). The V end lost 3 bases, the J end lost 8 bases, and 16 bases lay between the germline ends. This CDR3 spans 14 amino acids. The CDR3 reads CATSRGGGLEGYTF. The CDR3 bases are TGTGCCACCAGCAGGGGGGGGGGTTTAGAAGGCTACACCTTC.

This clonotype was observed a few times. The chain employs TRBV5-1 and TRBJ1-4; tentatively, D is TRBD1 (6 bases). Trimming took off 4 bases at V and 7 bases at J, with 17 bases between the two ends. This CDR3 has 15 amino acids. The germline V gene encodes CDR1 SGHRS and CDR2 YFSETQ. Here the CDR3 reads CASSVSQGSGEKLFF. The CDR3 DNA is TGCGCCAGCAGCGTCTCACAGGGTTCAGGTGAAAAACTGTTTTTT. Variable domain in full (rest from reference TRBV5-1 and TRBJ1-4): KAGVTQTPRYLIKTRGQQVTLSCSPISGHRSVSWYQQTPGQGLQFLFEYFSETQRNKGNFPGRFSGRQFSNSRSEMNVSTLELGDSALYLCASSVSQGSGEKLFFGSGTQLSVL.

This clonotype is labeled medium-sized. The J gene is TRBJ2-3, the V gene TRBV30; D might be TRBD2 (6 bases). This CDR3 is 13 amino acids long. V was pared by 4 bases and J by 6 bases, with 14 bases between. CDR1 is GTSNPN, CDR2 SVGIG, per germline (reference sequence). The CDR3 spells CAWNSGAEDTQYF. CDR3 nucleotides: TGTGCCTGGAATAGCGGAGCAGAGGATACGCAGTATTTT. The variable domain in full, completed from reference TRBV30 and TRBJ2-3, reads SQTIHQWPATLVQPVGSPLSLECTVEGTSNPNLYWYRQAAGRGLQLLFYSVGIGQISSEVPQNLSASRPQDRQFILSSKKLLLSDSGFYLCAWNSGAEDTQYFGPGTRLTVL.

A note on this clonotype: A read error is likely, as this CDR3 ends without the conserved phenylalanine or tryptophan. The CDR3 coding sequence is TGTGCCGCTTTAGGGACAGCCGTGCAGTATTCT. Translation: CAALGTAVQYS. The V gene is TRBV30, the J gene TRBJ2-3, with TRBD1 matching 7 bases. The V and J ends lost 8 bases and 11 bases, in that order; junction bases with no gene match: 10. CDR1 and CDR2 (germline): GTSNPN, SVGIG (reference sequence). The CDR3 sequence is 11 residues long.

The genes are TRBV5-4 and TRBJ2-3; 7 bases map to TRBD1. Germline V CDR1 and CDR2: SGHNT, YYREEE (reference sequence). The CDR3 is 16 amino acids. With 1 base clipped from V and 7 bases from J, the junction kept 12 bases outside the gene matches. For the CDR3, the DNA is TGTGCCAGCAGCTTGTCCGGGACAGCCTATCTCAATACGCAGTATTTT. Protein sequence: CASSLSGTAYLNTQYF. Filled out from reference TRBV5-4 and TRBJ2-3, the complete variable domain reads ETGVTQSPTHLIKTRGQQVTLRCSSQSGHNTVSWYQQALGQGPQFIFQYYREEENGRGNFPPRFSGLQFPNYSSELNVNALELDDSALYLCASSLSGTAYLNTQYFGPGTRLTVL.

This clonotype was seen repeatedly, ten times or more. The rearrangement joins TRBV2 to TRBJ2-2; 7 bases are shared with TRBD2. The CDR3 is made up of 15 amino acids. V was clipped by 10 bases and J by 7 bases; unmatched bases: 15. Germline CDR1 reads SNHLY; CDR2 reads FYNNEI. CDR3 in amino acids: CATGIVGGSNGELFF. In DNA form, the CDR3 reads TGTGCCACCGGAATCGTCGGCGGGAGTAACGGGGAGCTGTTTTTT. Full variable domain (rest looked up from reference TRBV2 and TRBJ2-2): EPEVTQTPSHQVTQMGQEVILRCVPISNHLYFYWYRQILGQKVEFLVSFYNNEISEKSEIFDDQFSVERPDGSNFTLKIRSTKLEDSAMYFCATGIVGGSNGELFFGEGSRLTVL.

Many counts were recorded for this clonotype. This chain joins TRBV7-8 and TRBJ1-4; 8 nucleotides line up with TRBD1. This CDR3 region has 17 residues. J gave up 0 bases and V 4 bases, and 7 bases lay outside the gene matches. The germline V gene has CDR1 SGHVS and CDR2 FQNEAQ. The CDR3 DNA is TGTGCCAGCAGCTGCGACAGGGGCTATGCAACTAATGAAAAACTGTTTTTT. Encoded protein: CASSCDRGYATNEKLFF.